The clone carrying this T cell receptor (beta chain) was counted many times. Its antigen is still unknown. Primed by a sample-barcoded 5' primer and a J-beta primer mix, a second PCR proceeded for about 6 to 12 cycles. Each sample provided no less than 2.5 million CDR3-containing paired-end reads. TCRdb reanalysed the 5' RACE reads using MiXCR and keeps one entry per CDR3 protein. The sample records 600,000 to 800,000 distinct CDR3 sequences, around a fifth being singletons. The CDR3 length is 16 residues. The germline CDR1 and CDR2 sequences are MNHEY and SMNVEV (reference sequence). The V gene lost 6 bases and the J gene lost 2 bases, with 17 bases spanning the gap. The sample is drawn from a study of blood T cells in healthy people across ages. Whole-study findings and limits: Significant beta diversity loss was already apparent by age approximately 38, declining roughly linearly. Calculation of diversity from one million T cells yielded estimates considered to be underestimates. In long-lived donors, naive CD4+ cell counts and diversity exceeded those of aged donors.

This clonotype originated in a man aged 70 or older in good health. The chain recombines TRBV27 with TRBJ1-3; D unclear. Sequenced material: blood. CDR3 region: CASSPRRATTGNTIYF. The CDR3 nucleotides are TGTGCCAGCAGCCCCCGAAGGGCGACTACTGGAAACACCATATATTTT.